This passage covers 22 T cell receptor beta chains from one sample sequenced in a study of shared clonotypes between healthy human individuals. TCRdb's copy holds only in-frame clones and misses some; the assay was immunoSEQ multiplex PCR. The data contain over 1.4 million clones, approximately 96% of them seen just once; the ten biggest clones take up about 1.2%. The sequenced material came from naive CD4+ T cells sorted from blood. As for subset: CD45RA+ positively selected. The receptor set was obtained from a man aged 30 to 45 in good health.

This chain connects TRBV18 to TRBJ1-4, with TRBD1 identical over 9 bases. V trimming: 0 bases; J trimming: 7 bases; junction bases outside the gene matches: 3. The CDR3 loop spans 15 amino acids. The germline CDR1 and CDR2 sequences are KGHSH and LQKENI. The chain's CDR3 is CASSPPGQGFEKLFF. Here the CDR3 DNA reads TGTGCCAGCTCACCACCGGGACAGGGTTTTGAAAAACTGTTTTTT.

V usage is TRBV27 and J usage is TRBJ2-5; D is perhaps TRBD2 (5 bases). The CDR3 covers 13 residues. CDR1 is MNHEY and CDR2 is SMNVEV in the germline V gene (reference sequence). Trimming pared 3 bases from V and 5 bases from J, leaving 10 bases between. CDR3 nucleotide sequence: TGTGCCAGCAGTTTCGATCGGAGGGAGACCCAGTACTTC. It encodes CASSFDRRETQYF.

The gene calls are TRBV10-1 and TRBJ1-1; D ambiguous. V was clipped by 4 bases and J by 1 base, with 4 bases between them. Germline V gives CDR1 WNHNN, CDR2 SYGVQD (reference sequence). This CDR3 comprises 12 residues. The CDR3 is CASSVGNTEAFF. CDR3 sequence (DNA): TGCGCCAGCAGTGTGGGGAACACTGAAGCTTTCTTT.

The rearrangement links TRBV5-1 to TRBJ2-3; D gene ambiguous. This CDR3 is 15 amino acids long. The germline CDR1 and CDR2 sequences are SGHRS and YFSETQ. V lost 0 bases and J 2 bases, leaving 10 bases between the germline ends. CDR3 DNA sequence: TGCGCCAGCAGCTTGGTTCCCGGATACACAGATACGCAGTATTTT. Its translation is CASSLVPGYTDTQYF. Drawing the rest from reference TRBV5-1 and TRBJ2-3, the complete variable domain is KAGVTQTPRYLIKTRGQQVTLSCSPISGHRSVSWYQQTPGQGLQFLFEYFSETQRNKGNFPGRFSGRQFSNSRSEMNVSTLELGDSALYLCASSLVPGYTDTQYFGPGTRLTVL.

The chain links TRBV9 to TRBJ2-6, with TRBD1 matching 7 bases. The CDR3 is 17 residues long. The trim removed 4 bases at V and 0 bases at J, leaving 7 bases unmatched. Per germline, CDR1 SGDLS and CDR2 YYNGEE. CDR3 sequence: CASSPGTALSGANVLTF. CDR3 coding DNA: TGTGCCAGCAGCCCTGGGACAGCCCTCTCTGGGGCCAACGTCCTGACTTTC.

The V and J genes are TRBV5-4 and TRBJ1-3; 8 bases map to TRBD1. This CDR3 contains 13 residues. Germline V CDR1 and CDR2: SGHNT, YYREEE (reference sequence). With 4 bases clipped from V and 7 bases from J, the junction kept 4 bases outside the gene matches. The CDR3 nucleotides read TGTGCCAGCAGCGGCACAGGGGGGAACACCATATATTTT. Its translation: CASSGTGGNTIYF.

This chain uses TRBV28 with TRBJ2-5; D is perhaps TRBD1 (6 bases). V lost 9 bases and J 5 bases, leaving 22 bases between the germline ends. The CDR3 extends over 15 amino acids. Germline assignment: CDR1 MDHEN and CDR2 SYDVKM. The chain's CDR3 is CASTSLAWGRETQYF. In DNA form, the CDR3 reads TGTGCCAGTACAAGCTTGGCGTGGGGGCGGGAGACCCAGTACTTC.

The genes are TRBV9 and TRBJ2-1; 8 bases map to TRBD2. V trimming: 2 bases; J trimming: 6 bases; junction bases outside the gene matches: 7. Germline CDR1 is SGDLS and CDR2 is YYNGEE. This CDR3 contains 15 residues. Written as DNA, the CDR3 is TGTGCCAGCAGCGTGGAGTTAGCGGGGATCAATGAGCAGTTCTTC. This gives the protein CASSVELAGINEQFF.

The chain combines TRBV5-1 with TRBJ2-7, with TRBD1 as a possible D gene (6 bases). Germline V gene sequence: CDR1 SGHRS, CDR2 YFSETQ. This CDR3 has 14 amino acids. The V end was cut by 0 bases, the J end by 6 bases, with 13 bases between. The DNA of the CDR3 is TGCGCCAGCAGCTTGGTAGGGACATGGGGCGAGCAGTACTTC. Translation gives CASSLVGTWGEQYF. Supplemented by reference TRBV5-1 and TRBJ2-7, the full variable domain reads KAGVTQTPRYLIKTRGQQVTLSCSPISGHRSVSWYQQTPGQGLQFLFEYFSETQRNKGNFPGRFSGRQFSNSRSEMNVSTLELGDSALYLCASSLVGTWGEQYFGPGTRLTVT.

This clone was found a few times. This chain connects TRBV19 to TRBJ2-2; TRBD1 agrees at 7 bases. Germline V lookup: CDR1 LNHDA, CDR2 SQIVND (reference sequence). The CDR3 contains 15 residues. After removal of 3 bases from V and 7 bases from J, the junction contained 8 bases not matched to a gene. The CDR3 region has the DNA TGTGCCAGTAGTATTTCCTCCCGGACAGGCGGGGAGCTGTTTTTT. Protein: CASSISSRTGGELFF. Full variable domain (remainder filled in from reference TRBV19 and TRBJ2-2): DGGITQSPKYLFRKEGQNVTLSCEQNLNHDAMYWYRQDPGQGLRLIYYSQIVNDFQKGDIAEGYSVSREKKESFPLTVTSAQKNPTAFYLCASSISSRTGGELFFGEGSRLTVL.

The chain carries TRBV6-5 and TRBJ2-1, with 11 bases lining up with TRBD2. J gave up 13 bases and V 3 bases, and 5 bases lay outside the gene matches. Germline V gene lookup returns CDR1 MNHEY and CDR2 SVGAGI. The CDR3 spans 13 residues. The CDR3 spells CASSYSGGERQFF. The DNA for the CDR3 is TGTGCCAGCAGTTATAGCGGGGGGGAGCGTCAGTTCTTC.

This clone was counted once. The V and J genes are TRBV15 and TRBJ2-7; the match to TRBD1 covers 9 bases. Losses at the gene ends were 3 bases for V and 0 bases for J; bases not matched to a gene: 3. This CDR3 is 15 amino acids long. CDR1 is LNHNV and CDR2 is YYDKDF in the germline V gene (reference sequence). The CDR3 DNA reads as TGTGCCACCAGCAGCCCGGACAGGGGCTCCTACGAGCAGTACTTC. Encoded protein: CATSSPDRGSYEQYF.

J is TRBJ2-7 and V is TRBV6-1; D not resolved. V lost 6 bases, J lost 0 bases, and 6 bases lay in between. Germline V CDR1 and CDR2: MNHNS, SASEGT. There are 12 residues in the CDR3. In DNA, the CDR3 is TGTGCCAGCAGCCCCCCCTCCTACGAGCAGTACTTC. This translates into CASSPPSYEQYF.

V and J are TRBV2 and TRBJ2-4; TRBD2 aligns across 7 bases. The CDR3 has 13 residues. Looked up from germline, CDR1 is SNHLY and CDR2 is FYNNEI. The junction had 5 bases not matched to a gene; V was cut back by 4 bases and J by 8 bases. CDR3 DNA: TGTGCCAGCAGTGGAGACAGCGGGGACATTCAGTACTTC. It specifies CASSGDSGDIQYF.

V and J are TRBV11-3 and TRBJ2-1, with 7 bases matching TRBD1. This CDR3 is built from 15 residues. Germline CDR1 is SGHNT and CDR2 is YENEEA. V was clipped by 5 bases and J by 7 bases; unmatched bases: 11. CDR3 sequence: CASSRGTGVWNEQFF. CDR3 nucleotide sequence: TGTGCCAGCAGCCGGGGAACAGGGGTGTGGAATGAGCAGTTCTTC.

This sequence joins TRBV15 and TRBJ2-1, with TRBD2 matching over 11 bases. V trimming: 1 base; J trimming: 5 bases; junction bases outside the gene matches: 7. Germline V CDR1 and CDR2: LNHNV, YYDKDF (reference sequence). The CDR3 contains 17 residues. CDR3 protein: CATSRGLAGGTDNEQFF. The DNA of the CDR3 is TGTGCCACCAGCAGAGGTCTAGCGGGAGGAACCGACAATGAGCAGTTCTTC.

The chain links TRBV13 to TRBJ1-3; D may be TRBD1 (6 bases). V lost 4 bases, J lost 0 bases, and 13 bases lay in between. The CDR3 contains 16 residues. The germline gives CDR1 PRHDT, CDR2 FYEKMQ (reference sequence). CDR3 nucleotide sequence: TGTGCCAGCAGCTCCTACAGGGCCCACTCTGGAAACACCATATATTTT. It is translated as CASSSYRAHSGNTIYF. Using reference TRBV13 and TRBJ1-3 for the parts outside the CDR3, the full variable domain is AAGVIQSPRHLIKEKRETATLKCYPIPRHDTVYWYQQGPGQDPQFLISFYEKMQSDKGSIPDRFSAQQFSDYHSELNMSSLELGDSALYFCASSSYRAHSGNTIYFGEGSWLTVV.

Concerning this clone: The sample contains more than one DNA sequence encoding this CDR3. The J gene is TRBJ2-7, the V gene TRBV18; 7 bases align to TRBD1. The CDR3 runs 14 residues. V trimming: 4 bases; J trimming: 2 bases; junction bases outside the gene matches: 5. The germline V gene has CDR1 KGHSH and CDR2 LQKENI. This chain's CDR3 is CASSRDRAAYEQYF. In DNA, the CDR3 is TGTGCCAGCTCACGCGACAGGGCCGCCTACGAGCAGTACTTC.

The chain uses TRBV4-3 and TRBJ2-7, with 13 bases fitting TRBD2. After removal of 3 bases from V and 3 bases from J, the junction contained 11 bases not matched to a gene. Germline CDR1 reads LGHNA; CDR2 reads YSLEER. The CDR3 contains 18 residues. The CDR3 loop is CASSQEGSGTSGIYEQYF. CDR3 bases: TGCGCCAGCAGCCAGGAGGGCTCCGGGACTAGCGGGATCTACGAGCAGTACTTC.

The J gene is TRBJ1-1, the V gene TRBV7-2; D unclear. CDR1 is SGHTA and CDR2 is FQGNSA in the germline V gene. This CDR3 is 11 amino acids long. The germline V and J ends were trimmed by 3 bases and 6 bases, with 5 bases remaining between them. In DNA, the CDR3 is TGTGCCAGCAGCTTGTACTCTGAAGCTTTCTTT. This translates into CASSLYSEAFF.

V usage is TRBV7-8 and J usage is TRBJ2-7, with D uncertain. The V and J ends lost 5 bases and 4 bases respectively, with 9 bases between them. This CDR3 comprises 12 residues. Germline V gives CDR1 SGHVS, CDR2 FQNEAQ. The CDR3 coding sequence is TGTGCCAGCAGCCCGACACCTTACGAGCAGTACTTC. This codes for CASSPTPYEQYF.

The chain links TRBV14 to TRBJ2-3, with TRBD2 matching 7 bases. The CDR3 runs to 12 residues. CDR1 and CDR2 (germline): SGHDN, FVKESK. V lost 2 bases and J lost 14; bases outside the gene matches: 7. CDR3 nucleotides: TGTGCCAGCAGCCAACTGGTCACTAGCGTGTATTTT. Protein: CASSQLVTSVYF.